This is a list of T cell receptor beta chains from one sample in a study. Profiled with immunoSEQ multiplex PCR; TCRdb holds only in-frame clones, not every one. The table lists 45,000 to 60,000 clones, about 92% of them singletons. Sequenced material: PBMCs. These TCRs come from a man aged 40-55 years with rheumatoid arthritis. Both conserved end residues are part of each CDR3. The order of the fields is J gene, clone size, D gene, V gene, CDR3 protein, CDR3 DNA. A D gene is named only where the DNA matches it firmly. Expanded clones are given a class, and other clones once, few, many or no size at all.

J: TRBJ2-5; size: .; D: .; V: TRBV5-1; CDR3: CASSPGLGNWTQYF; DNA: TGCGCCAGCAGCCCCGGACTCGGCAACTGGACCCAGTACTTC
J: TRBJ2-3; size: .; D: TRBD1; V: TRBV5-1; CDR3: CASSYRQGTDTQYF; DNA: TGCGCCAGCAGCTATAGACAGGGAACAGATACGCAGTATTTT
J: TRBJ2-3; size: .; D: .; V: TRBV27; CDR3: CASSLSGRASRDTQYF; DNA: TGTGCCAGCAGTTTATCGGGACGGGCTTCCCGGGATACGCAGTATTTT
J: TRBJ1-4; size: .; D: .; V: TRBV6-5; CDR3: CASSYDRGTEKLFF; DNA: TGTGCCAGCAGTTACGATCGGGGGACCGAAAAACTGTTTTTT
J: TRBJ2-5; size: .; D: TRBD2; V: TRBV7-2; CDR3: CASSLARAGGETQYF; DNA: TGTGCCAGCAGCTTAGCGCGTGCGGGAGGGGAGACCCAGTACTTC
J: TRBJ1-6; size: .; D: .; V: TRBV10-3; CDR3: CAIRRVNRTSPLHF; DNA: TGTGCCATCAGAAGGGTTAATCGAACCTCACCCCTCCACTTT
J: TRBJ2-7; size: .; D: .; V: TRBV28; CDR3: CASTQTNRGRSYEQYF; DNA: TGTGCCAGCACCCAGACCAACAGAGGGCGATCCTACGAGCAGTACTTC
J: TRBJ2-7; size: .; D: TRBD2; V: TRBV3-1/TRBV3-2; CDR3: CASSPGLAASYEQYF; DNA: TGTGCCAGCAGCCCCGGACTAGCGGCCTCCTACGAGCAGTACTTC
J: TRBJ2-1; size: .; D: TRBD2; V: TRBV12-5; CDR3: CASGAGTSAYNEQFF; DNA: TGTGCTAGTGGGGCCGGGACTAGCGCATACAATGAGCAGTTCTTC
J: TRBJ2-7; size: few; D: TRBD2; V: TRBV7-9; CDR3: CASTQAGVGHEQYF; DNA: TGTGCCAGCACCCAAGCGGGAGTAGGGCACGAGCAGTACTTC
J: TRBJ1-2; size: .; D: .; V: TRBV6-5; CDR3: CASSRQTTNYGYTF; DNA: TGTGCCAGCAGTCGACAGACGACTAACTATGGCTACACCTTC
J: TRBJ1-1; size: once; D: .; V: TRBV7-9; CDR3: CASSAGGGTEAFF; DNA: TGTGCCAGCAGCGCTGGGGGGGGCACTGAAGCTTTCTTT
J: TRBJ1-6; size: .; D: .; V: TRBV7-2; CDR3: CASSLLLLKTDSPLHF; DNA: TGTGCCAGCAGCTTATTATTGCTGAAGACGGATTCACCCCTCCACTTT
J: TRBJ2-3; size: .; D: TRBD2; V: TRBV5-4; CDR3: CASSLVGGIADTQYF; DNA: TGTGCCAGCAGCTTGGTCGGGGGGATCGCAGATACGCAGTATTTT
J: TRBJ2-6; size: .; D: .; V: TRBV19; CDR3: CASSIGGSGANVLTF; DNA: TGTGCCAGTAGTATAGGGGGCTCTGGGGCCAACGTCCTGACTTTC
J: TRBJ2-7; size: .; D: .; V: TRBV2; CDR3: CASSEDNYEQYF; DNA: TGTGCCAGCAGTGAAGACAACTACGAGCAGTACTTC
J: TRBJ1-5; size: few; D: .; V: TRBV11-2; CDR3: CASSPGGGNQPQHF; DNA: TGTGCCAGCAGCCCGGGAGGGGGCAATCAGCCCCAGCATTTT
J: TRBJ2-1; size: .; D: TRBD1; V: TRBV24-1; CDR3: CATSAGRGREPYNEQFF; DNA: TGTGCCACCAGTGCGGGCAGGGGGCGCGAACCTTACAATGAGCAGTTCTTC
J: TRBJ1-6; size: once; D: .; V: TRBV6-5; CDR3: CASSRPGTHNSPLHF; DNA: TGTGCCAGCAGCCGCCCGGGGACTCATAATTCACCCCTCCACTTT
J: TRBJ2-7; size: .; D: .; V: TRBV27; CDR3: CASSFLGSYEQYF; DNA: TGTGCCAGCAGTTTTCTGGGGTCCTACGAGCAGTACTTC
J: TRBJ2-2; size: .; D: .; V: TRBV5-1; CDR3: CASSSASANTGELFF; DNA: TGCGCCAGCAGCTCGGCCAGCGCGAACACCGGGGAGCTGTTTTTT
J: TRBJ2-1; size: once; D: TRBD1; V: TRBV29-1; CDR3: CSADRVIEQFF; DNA: TGCAGCGCGGACAGGGTAATTGAGCAGTTCTTC
J: TRBJ1-6; size: .; D: TRBD1; V: TRBV18; CDR3: CASSQDRASYNSPLHF; DNA: TGTGCCAGCTCCCAGGACAGGGCTTCCTATAATTCACCCCTCCACTTT
J: TRBJ2-7; size: few; D: .; V: TRBV10-3; CDR3: CAISDTRDGDEQYF; DNA: TGTGCCATCAGTGATACAAGGGACGGGGACGAGCAGTACTTC
J: TRBJ1-4; size: .; D: .; V: TRBV4-3; CDR3: CASSQELIEKLFF; DNA: TGCGCCAGCAGCCAAGAATTGATCGAAAAACTGTTTTTT
J: TRBJ2-7; size: .; D: .; V: TRBV27; CDR3: CASSPPGSYEQYF; DNA: TGTGCCAGCAGTCCCCCAGGTTCCTACGAGCAGTACTTC
J: TRBJ2-7; size: .; D: .; V: TRBV20-1; CDR3: CSARESGEQYF; DNA: TGCAGTGCTAGAGAATCTGGAGAGCAGTACTTC
J: TRBJ2-2; size: .; D: .; V: TRBV7-2; CDR3: CASSLSLLATRTGELFF; DNA: TGTGCCAGCAGCTTATCCTTATTGGCGACACGCACCGGGGAGCTGTTTTTT
J: TRBJ1-1; size: .; D: TRBD1; V: TRBV27; CDR3: CASSLSRTGVLNTEAFF; DNA: TGTGCCAGCAGTTTATCCCGGACAGGGGTTTTGAACACTGAAGCTTTCTTT
J: TRBJ2-1; size: .; D: .; V: TRBV12-3/TRBV12-4; CDR3: CASSPGDEQFF; DNA: TGTGCCAGCAGTCCGGGTGATGAGCAGTTCTTC
J: TRBJ1-5; size: .; D: .; V: TRBV7-2; CDR3: CASSLDFGQPQHF; DNA: TGTGCCAGCAGCTTAGACTTTGGTCAGCCCCAGCATTTT
J: TRBJ2-3; size: .; D: TRBD1; V: TRBV12-3/TRBV12-4; CDR3: CASSPGRDSTQYF; DNA: TGTGCCAGCAGCCCCGGCCGGGACAGTACGCAGTATTTT